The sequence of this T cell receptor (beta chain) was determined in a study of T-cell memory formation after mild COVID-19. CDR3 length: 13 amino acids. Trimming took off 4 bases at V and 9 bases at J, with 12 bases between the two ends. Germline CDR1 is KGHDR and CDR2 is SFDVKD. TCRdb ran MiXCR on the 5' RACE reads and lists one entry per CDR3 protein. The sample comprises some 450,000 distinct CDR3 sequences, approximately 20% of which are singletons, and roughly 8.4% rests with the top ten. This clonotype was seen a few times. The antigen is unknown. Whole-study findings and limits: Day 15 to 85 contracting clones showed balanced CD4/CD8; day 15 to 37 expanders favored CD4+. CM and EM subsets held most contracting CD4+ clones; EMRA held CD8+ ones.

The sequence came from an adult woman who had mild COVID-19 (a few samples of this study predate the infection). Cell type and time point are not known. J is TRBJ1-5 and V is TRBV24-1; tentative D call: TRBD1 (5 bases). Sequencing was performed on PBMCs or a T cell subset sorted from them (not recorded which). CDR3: CATSERTGGPQHF. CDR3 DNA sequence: TGTGCCACCAGTGAAAGGACGGGGGGGCCCCAGCATTTT.